Below, 32 T cell receptor beta chains from the same sample are listed, as sequenced in a study of T-cell reconstitution after alpha-beta-depleted transplantation in children. Preparation of the TCRbeta library used unique molecular identifiers. TCRdb analysed the PCR reads with MiXCR anew, one entry per CDR3 protein. The top ten clones hold 3.5% to 5% of a sample with roughly 610,000 distinct CDR3 sequences, more than 9% of them seen once. Sequenced here: PBMCs from the stem cell graft donor, sampled from the stem cell graft. The receptor set was obtained from a human donor who donated a stem cell graft to a child with acute myeloid leukemia.

V usage is TRBV15 and J usage is TRBJ1-2; TRBD1 is a possible D gene (5 bases). Looked up from germline, CDR1 is LNHNV and CDR2 is YYDKDF (reference sequence). Deletions cut 1 base from V and 5 bases from J, with 17 bases between. This CDR3 has 16 amino acids. CDR3 residues: CATSRAKGAPGYGYTF. The CDR3, as DNA: TGTGCCACCAGCAGAGCCAAAGGGGCCCCCGGGTATGGCTACACCTTC.

The genes are TRBV5-6 and TRBJ1-5, with 9 nucleotides matching TRBD1. The CDR3 contains 17 residues. Germline CDR1 and CDR2: SGHDT and YYEEEE. Germline trimming cut 4 bases from V and 6 bases from J; bases unmatched to any gene: 14. The CDR3 protein is CASSIGRTGGGGQPQHF. DNA for the CDR3: TGTGCCAGCAGCATTGGCCGCACAGGGGGCGGCGGTCAGCCCCAGCATTTT.

The chain has TRBV29-1 and TRBJ2-2; D not resolved. Trimming shortened V by 0 bases and J by 3 bases, and 11 bases separated the two germline ends. Germline CDR1 is SQVTM and CDR2 is ANQGSEA. The CDR3 loop spans 15 amino acids. CDR3 coding DNA: TGCAGCGTTGAAGATTGGCGGACGGACACCGGGGAGCTGTTTTTT. The encoded protein is CSVEDWRTDTGELFF.

The sample holds a few counts of this clonotype. This chain links TRBV5-4 with TRBJ2-5; TRBD1 matches at 7 bases. CDR3 length equals 15 residues. Looked up from germline, CDR1 is SGHNT and CDR2 is YYREEE (reference sequence). V gave up 1 base and J gave up 5 bases; unmatched junction bases: 8. The CDR3 nucleotides read TGTGCCAGCAGCTTGCGCGGACAGGTGGGGGAGACCCAGTACTTC. This codes for CASSLRGQVGETQYF.

This clonotype was picked up many times. The CDR3 reads CATESVLNQPQHF. The CDR3 bases are TGTGCCACCGAATCGGTCCTAAATCAGCCCCAGCATTTT. The genes are TRBV6-2 or TRBV6-3 and TRBJ1-5; D gene uncertain. Trimming removed 10 bases at V and 4 bases at J, with 14 bases between. The CDR3 runs 13 residues. CDR1 MNHEY and CDR2 SVGEGT come from the germline V gene.

The CDR3 protein is CASSPSGRVSYEQYF. As DNA, the CDR3 is TGTGCCAGCAGCCCTAGCGGGAGAGTTTCCTACGAGCAGTACTTC. The chain uses TRBV9 and TRBJ2-7; 10 nucleotides align to TRBD2. The CDR3 totals 15 residues. Germline assignment: CDR1 SGDLS and CDR2 YYNGEE. V shed 4 bases and J 1 base; nucleotides not matched to a gene: 5. Full variable domain (outside the CDR3, taken from reference TRBV9 and TRBJ2-7): DSGVTQTPKHLITATGQRVTLRCSPRSGDLSVYWYQQSLDQGLQFLIQYYNGEERAKGNILERFSAQQFPDLHSELNLSSLELGDSALYFCASSPSGRVSYEQYFGPGTRLTVT.

The chain uses TRBV29-1 and TRBJ2-7; D gene uncertain. The germline CDR1 and CDR2 sequences are SQVTM and ANQGSEA. CDR3 size: 12 residues. Deletions cut 6 bases from V and 0 bases from J, with 9 bases between. Written as DNA, the CDR3 is TGCAGCGTAGCTCTGGGCTCCTACGAGCAGTACTTC. It is translated as CSVALGSYEQYF.

The sample holds a few counts of this clonotype. The J gene is TRBJ2-5, the V gene TRBV3-1, with TRBD2 identical over 8 bases. The germline V gene encodes CDR1 LGHDT and CDR2 YNNKEL (reference sequence). V was clipped by 1 base and J by 4 bases; unmatched bases: 5. This CDR3 has 15 amino acids. The CDR3 DNA follows: TGTGCCAGCAGCCAAGTCCTAAGCGGGAGAGAGACCCAGTACTTC. It is translated as CASSQVLSGRETQYF.

This clonotype was seen repeatedly, ten times or more. The gene calls are TRBV12-3 or TRBV12-4 and TRBJ2-1, with a tentative D call TRBD2 (6 bases). The CDR3 consists of 11 residues. V was shortened by 7 bases and J by 8 bases, with 9 bases between the two germline ends. In DNA form, the CDR3 reads TGTGCCAGCAATGGGGGGTATGAGCAGTTCTTC. Translation gives CASNGGYEQFF.

The J gene is TRBJ2-5, the V gene TRBV29-1, with a possible D match to TRBD2 (6 bases). The V and J ends lost 8 bases and 3 bases respectively, with 13 bases between them. Looked up from germline, CDR1 is SQVTM and CDR2 is ANQGSEA. This CDR3 has 12 amino acids. CDR3 coding DNA: TGCAGCTCCGGAGGGCCGGAAGAGACCCAGTACTTC. Amino acid sequence: CSSGGPEETQYF.

There are many counts of this clonotype. This rearrangement joins TRBV29-1 to TRBJ1-1; no firm D call. The germline V gene has CDR1 SQVTM and CDR2 ANQGSEA. V was pared by 5 bases and J by 8 bases, with 9 bases between. The CDR3 has 10 amino acids. This chain's CDR3 is CSVMTQEAFF. The CDR3 coding sequence is TGCAGCGTTATGACACAAGAAGCTTTCTTT.

For this clonotype: A much larger clone differs from this one at a single base, so this may be a read error. The chain uses TRBV20-1 and TRBJ2-7; 10 positions match TRBD1. In germline, CDR1 is DFQATT, CDR2 SNEGSKA (reference sequence). V was pared by 5 bases and J by 4 bases, with 8 bases of the junction left unmatched. The length of the CDR3 is 14 residues. The CDR3 DNA follows: TGCAGTGCTGGGGACAGACAGGGGGCTTACGAGCAGTACTTC. Translation: CSAGDRQGAYEQYF.

This clonotype was counted a few times. The rearrangement joins TRBV15 to TRBJ2-7; the D gene is possibly TRBD1 (5 bases). The CDR3 is 17 amino acids. The V gene's germline CDR1 is LNHNV and CDR2 YYDKDF (reference sequence). Trimming removed 0 bases from V and 2 bases from J, with 17 bases in between. The CDR3 here is CATSRDSATGLTYEQYF. CDR3 nucleotide sequence: TGTGCCACCAGCAGAGATTCGGCAACAGGCCTCACCTACGAGCAGTACTTC.

This rearrangement joins TRBV29-1 to TRBJ2-7, with 7 bases fitting TRBD1. With 6 bases clipped from V and 7 bases from J, the junction kept 15 bases outside the gene matches. The germline CDR1 and CDR2 sequences are SQVTM and ANQGSEA. This CDR3 is 14 amino acids long. This CDR3 reads CSVIGTATEGEQYF. Here the CDR3 DNA reads TGCAGCGTGATCGGGACAGCCACTGAGGGGGAGCAGTACTTC.

This clonotype appeared many times. The chain carries TRBV5-1 and TRBJ2-7, with 11 nucleotides matching TRBD1. From germline, CDR1 is SGHRS and CDR2 YFSETQ. Unmatched junction bases numbered 4, after V lost 4 bases and J lost 4 bases. The CDR3 covers 14 residues. The CDR3 loop is CASSADRGLYEQYF. The CDR3, as DNA: TGCGCCAGCAGCGCGGACAGGGGGCTGTACGAGCAGTACTTC. The whole variable domain, remainder taken from reference TRBV5-1 and TRBJ2-7, is KAGVTQTPRYLIKTRGQQVTLSCSPISGHRSVSWYQQTPGQGLQFLFEYFSETQRNKGNFPGRFSGRQFSNSRSEMNVSTLELGDSALYLCASSADRGLYEQYFGPGTRLTVT.

The genes are TRBV7-2 and TRBJ2-2; 8 positions agree with TRBD2. The CDR3 is 13 residues long. CDR1 and CDR2 (germline): SGHTA, FQGNSA. V was pared by 5 bases and J by 6 bases, with 2 bases of the junction left unmatched. The CDR3, as DNA: TGTGCCAGCAGCGCGACTAGCGCCGGGGAGCTGTTTTTT. Protein: CASSATSAGELFF.

This clonotype came up many times. The chain links TRBV7-9 to TRBJ2-4; no definite D call. The CDR3 sequence is 11 residues long. Germline values: CDR1 SEHNR, CDR2 FQNEAQ (reference sequence). Deletions cut 10 bases from V and 0 bases from J, with 4 bases between. CDR3 amino acids: CAIAAKNIQYF. CDR3 nucleotides: TGTGCCATAGCAGCCAAAAACATTCAGTACTTC.

V gene TRBV12-3 or TRBV12-4 combines with J gene TRBJ2-5, with 12 bases identical to TRBD2. This CDR3 has 15 residues. J lost 4 bases, V lost 4 bases, and 4 bases had no gene match. The CDR3 DNA is TGTGCCAGCAGTTGGACTAGCGGGACTCGAGAGACCCAGTACTTC. Translating gives CASSWTSGTRETQYF.

This clonotype has at least ten counts. The CDR3 loop reads CASSQTLGGGYEQYF. The CDR3 DNA reads TGCGCCAGCAGCCAAACACTAGGAGGCGGATACGAGCAGTACTTC. The rearrangement uses TRBV4-3 and TRBJ2-7; perhaps TRBD2 as D (5 bases). CDR1 is LGHNA and CDR2 is YSLEER in the germline V gene. V was cut by 2 bases and J by 4 bases, with 15 bases left in between. The CDR3 consists of 15 residues.

This clonotype was observed at least ten times. V usage is TRBV20-1 and J usage is TRBJ1-2; maybe TRBD1 (5 bases). The CDR3 length is 13 residues. CDR1 and CDR2 from the germline V gene are DFQATT and SNEGSKA (reference sequence). The CDR3 region is CSASGGPNYGYTF. The CDR3 coding sequence is TGCAGCGCCAGTGGGGGTCCTAACTATGGCTACACCTTC.

This clonotype was seen a few times. The chain uses TRBV29-1 and TRBJ2-2, with 7 nucleotides matching TRBD2. Germline V CDR1 and CDR2: SQVTM, ANQGSEA. CDR3 length: 14 amino acids. With 7 bases clipped from V and 0 bases from J, the junction kept 5 bases outside the gene matches. The CDR3 nucleotides read TGCAGCGGACCGGGACTACCGAACACCGGGGAGCTGTTTTTT. Residues: CSGPGLPNTGELFF.

A few counts support this clonotype. V and J are TRBV20-1 and TRBJ2-5, with 14 positions matching TRBD2. The V gene end was trimmed by 0 bases and the J gene end by 5 bases; junction bases not matched to a gene: 17. Germline CDR1 is DFQATT and CDR2 is SNEGSKA (reference sequence). The CDR3 runs 20 residues. CDR3 region: CSARDWSRGLAGVRGETQYF. The CDR3 region has the DNA TGCAGTGCTAGAGATTGGAGTAGGGGACTAGCGGGAGTTCGGGGGGAGACCCAGTACTTC.

The rearrangement joins TRBV4-3 to TRBJ2-5; D is perhaps TRBD1 (6 bases). The CDR3 is made up of 14 amino acids. Trimming pared 5 bases from V and 0 bases from J, leaving 10 bases between. From germline, CDR1 is LGHNA and CDR2 YSLEER. The DNA of the CDR3 is TGCGCCAGCAGCTTTAGGGACAACCAAGAGACCCAGTACTTC. Translated: CASSFRDNQETQYF.

The chain carries TRBV20-1 and TRBJ2-7, with TRBD1 as a possible D gene (6 bases). Looked up from germline, CDR1 is DFQATT and CDR2 is SNEGSKA (reference sequence). The CDR3 is made up of 13 amino acids. V lost 5 bases and J lost 1, with 12 bases in between. CDR3 in DNA: TGCAGTGCTGTTCCGGGACAATCCTACGAGCAGTACTTC. This sequence encodes CSAVPGQSYEQYF.

Ten or more counts support this clonotype. This sequence joins TRBV7-2 and TRBJ2-2, with D tentatively TRBD1 or TRBD2 (5 bases each). CDR3 length equals 15 residues. With 5 bases removed from V and 3 bases from J, the gap between germline ends came to 13 bases. CDR1 SGHTA and CDR2 FQGNSA come from the germline V gene. In nucleotides, the CDR3 is TGTGCCAGCAGCGGAGGCAGGGCGGACACCGGGGAGCTGTTTTTT. As protein: CASSGGRADTGELFF.

The chain joins TRBV3-1 to TRBJ2-5; 8 nucleotides align to TRBD2. This CDR3 contains 18 residues. Looked up from germline, CDR1 is LGHDT and CDR2 is YNNKEL (reference sequence). The junction had 17 bases not matched to a gene; V was cut back by 3 bases and J by 5 bases. CDR3 sequence reads: CASSHRESGSIYRETQYF. The CDR3 coding sequence is TGTGCCAGCAGCCACCGCGAGAGCGGGAGCATCTACAGGGAGACCCAGTACTTC.

In this sample, this clonotype turned up a few times. V is TRBV3-1 and J is TRBJ2-1; perhaps TRBD2 as D (5 bases). The V gene's germline CDR1 is LGHDT and CDR2 YNNKEL (reference sequence). V gave up 5 bases and J gave up 7 bases, with 15 bases separating them. This CDR3 has 14 amino acids. The CDR3 region is CASSTRASPNEQFF. CDR3 nucleotides: TGTGCCAGCAGCACGAGGGCTAGTCCAAATGAGCAGTTCTTC.

This clonotype was seen a few times. The chain carries TRBV25-1 and TRBJ2-4; D gene uncertain. The V gene lost 5 bases and the J gene lost 1 base, with 6 bases spanning the gap. Germline loops: CDR1 MGHDK, CDR2 SYGVNS. CDR3 length: 13 residues. The CDR3 protein is CASSRPAKNIQYF. CDR3 sequence (DNA): TGTGCCAGCAGTCGTCCCGCCAAAAACATTCAGTACTTC.

The sample holds many counts of this clonotype. This rearrangement joins TRBV28 to TRBJ2-7; no reliable D call. Germline V CDR1 and CDR2: MDHEN, SYDVKM. The V end was cut by 4 bases, the J end by 2 bases, with 9 bases between. This CDR3 has 13 residues. The CDR3 DNA reads TGTGCCAGCAGTTCCACGTCCCCCTACGAGCAGTACTTC. Translating gives CASSSTSPYEQYF.

This clonotype was detected ten times or more. The chain has TRBV10-3 and TRBJ2-3; D perhaps matches TRBD2 (6 bases). Trimming removed 6 bases at V and 0 bases at J, with 7 bases between. This CDR3 is built from 13 residues. Germline V gene lookup returns CDR1 ENHRY and CDR2 SYGVKD. Written as DNA, the CDR3 is TGTGCCATCAGCCGGGAGAGCACAGATACGCAGTATTTT. Its translation is CAISRESTDTQYF.

This sequence joins TRBV20-1 and TRBJ2-5, with 9 bases identical to TRBD1. Germline V gene sequence: CDR1 DFQATT, CDR2 SNEGSKA (reference sequence). Unmatched junction bases numbered 3, after V lost 0 bases and J lost 1 base. The CDR3 runs to 15 residues. CDR3 sequence reads: CSARDGDRAQETQYF. The CDR3 DNA follows: TGCAGTGCTAGAGATGGGGACAGGGCCCAAGAGACCCAGTACTTC.

The V and J genes are TRBV7-2 and TRBJ1-1; 8 bases map to TRBD1. The germline gives CDR1 SGHTA, CDR2 FQGNSA. After removal of 4 bases from V and 0 bases from J, the junction contained 10 bases not matched to a gene. This CDR3 spans 17 amino acids. Written as DNA, the CDR3 is TGTGCCAGCAGCTGGGACAGGCTAAACCTTCTGAACACTGAAGCTTTCTTT. It translates to CASSWDRLNLLNTEAFF.